This TCR beta chain was profiled in a study of T cell responses to AZD1222 COVID-19 vaccine. Assay: immunoSEQ multiplex PCR; the TCRdb copy retains only in-frame clones and omits some. This sample yields 95,000 to 150,000 clones, of which roughly 92% are seen a single time; approximately 1.5% belongs to the top ten. In this sample, this clone turned up a few times. The antigen is unknown. Overall study findings and caveats: Mapped onto spike, vaccine-associated CD4 TCRs spanned it and were dominant at 160-218 and 743-854.

The receptor was derived from an adult in good health. Sequencing was performed on peripheral blood, taken on day 0 of AZD1222 vaccination.

For the CDR3, the DNA is TGCGCCAGCAGCCAAAGTAATTGGGGGTTCGAGCAGTACTTC. Protein sequence: CASSQSNWGFEQYF. The chain recombines TRBV4-1 with TRBJ2-7; D is perhaps TRBD1 or TRBD2 (5 bases each). The germline CDR1 and CDR2 sequences are MGHRA and YSYEKL. V was pared by 2 bases and J by 6 bases, with 14 bases between. The CDR3 consists of 14 residues.